The clone carrying this T cell receptor beta chain has only a few counts. Antigen: not known. Trimming at V came to 4 bases and at J to 3 bases, leaving 12 bases not matched to a gene. Germline assignment: CDR1 MGHDK and CDR2 SYGVNS. The CDR3 loop spans 17 amino acids. The authors ran a second PCR of about 7 to 11 cycles using a sample-barcoded 5' primer and a J-beta primer mix. MiXCR, run by TCRdb on the 5' RACE reads, gives a single entry per CDR3 protein. The repertoire consists of just under 750,000 distinct CDR3 sequences, with around a fifth occurring once and the leading ten covering 22%. Approximately 9.7 milliliters was the volume of peripheral blood drawn from each donor. The data derive from a study of blood T cells in healthy people across ages. Study-level findings and limits: Underestimates were what the diversity estimates from one million T cells were considered to be.

V is TRBV25-1 and J is TRBJ2-4, with 7 bases lining up with TRBD1. The sample was blood. This clonotype was obtained from a man between 70 and 80 years old in good health. Written as DNA, the CDR3 is TGTGCCAGCAGTGCCTCGACAGGGCGGTACGGCAAAAACATTCAGTACTTC. Translation gives CASSASTGRYGKNIQYF.